Listed here is a single TCR beta chain. It lacks a known antigen. No much larger clonotype is one base removed from it; base qualities were not supplied. Participants in the prospective study were enrolled through a virtual design, were aged roughly 18 to 100 years, and lived in 24 United States geographic areas. In the prospective study, participants were assigned to cohorts based on the clinical history participants reported in a screening survey and a study questionnaire. Exposed participants had been in contact, within 2 weeks of entering the study, with a person who had a PCR-confirmed or clinician-diagnosed case of COVID-19. In the prospective study, whole blood, serum and a nasopharyngeal or oropharyngeal swab were collected from each participant by mobile phlebotomists. Participants in the prospective study had the option to provide additional blood draws and questionnaires over an approximately 2-month period. Before DNA extraction, prospective study blood samples were shipped either frozen or at room temperature.

TCRbeta CDR3 regions were amplified from genomic DNA using the immunoSEQ Assay, a bias-controlled multiplex PCR. The authors' pipeline ran thus. Within the assay, amplification of reference gene primers was used to estimate how many nucleated cells each sample contained. To quantify the absolute abundance of each unique TCRbeta CDR3 rearrangement, sequence reads were collapsed and filtered. Productive Simpson clonality was computed per sample as the square root of Simpson's diversity index over productive rearrangements. TCRdb limited this immuneACCESS table to in-frame rearrangements with V and J called. A share of clones is missing; checked studies link under half to unresolved V genes, and the rest is unexplained. Clonal size and the V and J genes are those of that table, whereas D and trimming came from the DNA. The sample contains fewer than 400,000 clones, 85% to 95% of them found a single time. Approximately 4.1% of the sample is in the top ten clones.

This sample stems from a study of blood T cell repertoires in COVID-19 (dated by TCRdb to 2020 to 2022). Study-level background: The collaborator samples originated in the United States, Italy and Spain and spanned the acute and convalescent phases of COVID-19. Sample metadata almost always included a de-identified subject ID, COVID-19 status, age in years and sex. Where HLA class I and class II types were available, the types were taken from metadata supplied by the sample provider, not from assay-based typing. The repertoires were released in a freely available public database intended as a resource for research on the immune response to SARS-CoV-2. The samples were drawn from two sources: the first 160 participants of the ongoing ImmuneRACE study, and 1,000 to 1,500 subjects contributed by 6 global collaborators. The prospective study material was composed of cDNA or gDNA derived from T cells, B-cell-depleted T cells, or PBMCs. Deeply sampled blood TCRbeta repertoires from subjects exposed to, actively infected with, or recovered from COVID-19 were included in the dataset. The study at large found these results: How much clinical and demographic metadata was included differed by source and by participant, and the metadata was provided uncurated.

CDR1 KGHSH and CDR2 LQKENI are derived from the germline V gene. Measured from the cysteine to the phenylalanine, the CDR3 is 15 residues long. The read is trimmed to its CDR3 DNA, 45 bases read in frame from base 1. The germline ends are 8 bases apart after V is trimmed by 3 bases and J by 2 bases. Material: PBMCs or T cells enriched from blood (not recorded which). The chain is made from TRBV18 and TRBJ1-6, and possibly TRBD1, on 5 matching bases. The TCR originated in a woman aged 25 to 39 who had been exposed to COVID-19. The sequenced DNA is TGTGCCAGCTCACCTACGGGGGCCTATAATTCACCCCTCCACTTT. Translation gives CASSPTGAYNSPLHF.